This T cell receptor (beta chain) was documented in a study of spatial heterogeneity in lung cancer. Background on the study: A consistent excess of beta-chain over alpha-chain sequences was detected.

This clonotype is categorized as large. This sample's time point: sample taken at primary tumor resection. The donors comprised approximately 72 untreated early-stage non-small cell lung cancer patients. Tumor, nontumor lung or frozen PBMC supplied whole RNA that was sequenced unsorted. The CDR3 extends over 16 amino acids. V lost 5 bases to trimming and J lost 1 base; unmatched junction nucleotides: 11. Germline loops: CDR1 MDHEN, CDR2 SYDVKM. TCR cDNA molecules each carried a unique molecular identifier. TCRdb processed the 5' RACE reads anew with MiXCR; each CDR3 protein has one entry. The table records thousands of distinct CDR3 sequences, under 8.5% of them present only once.

This clonotype was sampled from a female donor with early-stage non-small cell lung cancer. The sequencing used normal lung tissue next to the tumor, collected at surgery. The rearrangement links TRBV28 to TRBJ2-7; 7 bases match TRBD1. The CDR3 DNA is TGTGCCAGCAGTCCTATTGGACAGGTTTTTTCCTACGAGCAGTACTTC. This codes for CASSPIGQVFSYEQYF.